This T cell receptor beta chain was observed in a study of shared clonotypes between healthy human individuals. The wider study: Three CD4 naive, three CD4 memory, two CD8 naive and one CD8 memory plate were used per donor. General study points: Generally, estimated richness proved larger in naive subsets than it did in memory subsets. Investigators expected sequencing depth to affect clonotype sharing among donors.

The V and J ends lost 3 bases and 0 bases respectively, with 0 bases between them. Germline CDR1 and CDR2: MGHRA and YSYEKL. The CDR3 runs 11 residues. Naive CD8 populations comprised CD45RO-negative cells positively selected for CCR7, excluding terminally differentiated effector memory CD45RA+ cells. This clone occurred a few times. The antigen is undetermined. Original data processing: ImmunoSEQ gave junction-only sequences without quality scores, so filtering differed. Profiled with immunoSEQ multiplex PCR; TCRdb holds only in-frame clones, not every one. The V and J calls and the clone size are those of that table, but D and trimming were determined from the DNA. The repertoire consists of 2 million to 2.5 million clones, with about 95% occurring once and the leading ten covering 0.85% to 1.3%.

This receptor was obtained from a man younger than 35 in good health. The rearrangement joins TRBV4-1 to TRBJ2-7; D uncertain. Sequencing was done on a sample of naive CD8+ T cells sorted from blood. CDR3 in amino acids: CASSHSYEQYF. In DNA, the CDR3 is TGCGCCAGCAGCCACTCCTACGAGCAGTACTTC.